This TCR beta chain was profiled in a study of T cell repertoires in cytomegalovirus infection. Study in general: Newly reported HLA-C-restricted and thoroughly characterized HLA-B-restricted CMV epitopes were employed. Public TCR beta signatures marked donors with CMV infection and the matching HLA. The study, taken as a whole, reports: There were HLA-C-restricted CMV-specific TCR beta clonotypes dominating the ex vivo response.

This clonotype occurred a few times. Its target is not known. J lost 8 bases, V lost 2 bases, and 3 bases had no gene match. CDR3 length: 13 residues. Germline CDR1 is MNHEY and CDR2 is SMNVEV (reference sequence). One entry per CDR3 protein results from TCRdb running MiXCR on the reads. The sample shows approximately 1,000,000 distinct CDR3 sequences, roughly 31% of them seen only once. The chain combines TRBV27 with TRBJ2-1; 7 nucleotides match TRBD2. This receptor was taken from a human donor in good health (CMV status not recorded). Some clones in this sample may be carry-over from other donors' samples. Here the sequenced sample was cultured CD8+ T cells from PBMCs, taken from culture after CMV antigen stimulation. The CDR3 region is CASSLLAVDEQFF. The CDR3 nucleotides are TGTGCCAGCAGTTTACTAGCGGTGGATGAGCAGTTCTTC.